These T cell receptor beta chains were read from a single sample in a study of T cell responses to AZD1222 COVID-19 vaccine. TCRdb keeps only in-frame clones here, not all; method: immunoSEQ multiplex PCR. This sample carries 130,000 or so clones, 70% to 90% of them seen once, and the ten largest clones take 7.9%. The specimen was peripheral blood, collected 28 days after the second dose of the MenACWY control vaccine. The receptor set was obtained from an adult who received the MenACWY meningococcal vaccine as a control. CDR3s include the opening cysteine and the closing phenylalanine or tryptophan. The D gene is left open where the match is weak. Clone size appears in some rows only: once, few, many, or a class for an expanded clone.

J gene	D gene	clone size	V gene	CDR3 protein	CDR3 DNA
TRBJ1-6	NA	NA	TRBV5-1	CASSLDRGRNSPLHF	TGCGCCAGCAGCTTGGATAGGGGTAGGAATTCACCCCTCCACTTT
TRBJ1-1	NA	NA	TRBV2	CASRDRGGINTEAFF	TGTGCCAGCAGAGATCGAGGGGGAATCAACACTGAAGCTTTCTTT
TRBJ2-2	NA	NA	TRBV12-3/TRBV12-4	CASLPANTGELFF	TGTGCCAGTCTCCCCGCGAACACCGGGGAGCTGTTTTTT
TRBJ1-5	NA	NA	TRBV5-1	CASSPSIGDQPQHF	TGCGCCAGCAGCCCAAGTATTGGCGATCAGCCCCAGCATTTT
TRBJ1-2	NA	NA	TRBV5-4	CASSPLLGNYGYTF	TGTGCCAGCAGTCCCCTGTTAGGAAACTATGGCTACACCTTC
TRBJ2-7	NA	NA	TRBV7-2	CASRANTGTSYEQYF	TGTGCCAGCAGAGCCAATACCGGGACATCCTACGAGCAGTACTTC
TRBJ1-1	TRBD1	NA	TRBV3-1/TRBV3-2	CASSPRGSKGAFF	TGTGCCAGCAGCCCCAGGGGGAGCAAAGGAGCTTTCTTT
TRBJ1-1	NA	few	TRBV7-2	CASSLFGQNTEAFF	TGTGCCAGCAGCTTATTCGGACAGAACACTGAAGCTTTCTTT
TRBJ1-6	NA	NA	TRBV7-2	CASSSRGTLHF	TGTGCCAGCAGCTCGCGGGGCACCCTCCACTTT
TRBJ1-2	NA	NA	TRBV12-3/TRBV12-4	CASSTGLSYGYTF	TGTGCCAGCAGTACAGGGTTGAGCTATGGCTACACCTTC
TRBJ1-1	NA	NA	TRBV5-4	CASSQNVLQAFF	TGTGCCAGCAGCCAAAACGTTTTACAAGCTTTCTTT
TRBJ1-1	TRBD1	NA	TRBV9	CASSGQGSMNTEAFF	TGTGCCAGCAGCGGACAGGGGTCCATGAACACTGAAGCTTTCTTT